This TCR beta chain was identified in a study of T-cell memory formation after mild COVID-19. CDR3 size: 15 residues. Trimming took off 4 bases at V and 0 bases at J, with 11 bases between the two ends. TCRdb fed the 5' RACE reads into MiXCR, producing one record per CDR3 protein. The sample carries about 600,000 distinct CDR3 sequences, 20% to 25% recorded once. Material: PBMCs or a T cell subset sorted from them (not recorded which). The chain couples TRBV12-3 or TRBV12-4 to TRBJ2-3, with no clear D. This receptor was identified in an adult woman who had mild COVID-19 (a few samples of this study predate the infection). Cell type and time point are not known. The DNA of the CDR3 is TGTGCCAGCAGTTCGGTCACCTTAAGCACAGATACGCAGTATTTT. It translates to CASSSVTLSTDTQYF.